The rows below give T cell receptor beta chains drawn from one sample of a study of blood T cells in healthy people across ages. TCRdb re-called the 5' RACE reads through MiXCR, storing one row per CDR3 protein. The sample includes approximately 1.5 million distinct CDR3 sequences, roughly 32% seen only once; the top ten take about 10%. Specimen: blood. Receptors were obtained from a woman in her thirties in good health. Each CDR3 is given with its conserved first and last residue. A D gene is named only where the DNA matches it firmly. Some rows mark clone size as missing; the rest say once, few, many or name a class of expanded clone.

J	D	size	V	CDR3	DNA
TRBJ2-1	TRBD2	-	TRBV20-1	CSARELAGFSYNEQFF	TGCAGTGCTAGGGAACTAGCGGGGTTCAGCTACAATGAGCAGTTCTTC
TRBJ2-7	TRBD1	once	TRBV7-8	CASSSTGGLSYEQYF	TGTGCCAGCAGCTCCACAGGGGGCCTTTCCTACGAGCAGTACTTC
TRBJ2-3	TRBD2	few	TRBV7-9	CASNQLLAGHSTDTQYF	TGTGCCAGCAACCAACTATTAGCGGGCCACAGCACAGATACGCAGTATTTT
TRBJ2-7	-	-	TRBV28	CASSLASAAYEQYF	TGTGCCAGCAGTTTGGCTAGCGCGGCCTACGAGCAGTACTTC
TRBJ2-7	-	many	TRBV12-3/TRBV12-4	CASSPGSLYEQYF	TGTGCCAGCAGTCCCGGGAGCCTATACGAGCAGTACTTC
TRBJ2-7	TRBD1	few	TRBV20-1	CSARVTTGPYEQYF	TGCAGTGCTAGAGTGACGACAGGGCCCTACGAGCAGTACTTC
TRBJ2-1	-	-	TRBV6-2/TRBV6-3	CASSSIDLEQFF	TGTGCCAGCAGTTCCATTGATCTGGAGCAGTTCTTC
TRBJ2-1	-	-	TRBV4-1	CASSRGQRSSYNEQFF	TGCGCCAGCAGCCGCGGCCAGCGGAGCTCCTACAATGAGCAGTTCTTC
TRBJ2-5	TRBD2	-	TRBV20-1	CSAREAGGRETQYF	TGCAGTGCTAGAGAAGCGGGGGGGCGGGAGACCCAGTACTTC
TRBJ2-3	-	many	TRBV29-1	CSVSGRTTDTQYF	TGCAGCGTCTCGGGACGGACCACAGATACGCAGTATTTT
TRBJ2-3	TRBD2	few	TRBV7-2	CASSNLGLVTDTQYF	TGTGCCAGCAGCAACCTGGGACTAGTGACAGATACGCAGTATTTT
TRBJ2-7	TRBD1	few	TRBV25-1	CASSEGFDRDIDEQYF	TGTGCCAGCAGTGAAGGATTCGACAGGGACATCGACGAGCAGTACTTC
TRBJ2-1	-	many	TRBV29-1	CSVDRDRDEQFF	TGCAGCGTTGACAGGGATCGGGATGAGCAGTTCTTC
TRBJ2-5	-	-	TRBV20-1	CSAPHSEGETQYF	TGCAGTGCCCCACACTCAGAAGGGGAGACCCAGTACTTC
TRBJ2-7	-	-	TRBV21-1	CASSKIPQGAYEQYF	TGTGCCAGCAGCAAAATCCCACAGGGGGCCTACGAGCAGTACTTC
TRBJ2-3	-	few	TRBV3-1	CASSQGPSDRTDTQYF	TGTGCCAGCAGCCAAGGGCCTAGCGACCGCACAGATACGCAGTATTTT
TRBJ2-1	-	-	TRBV27	CASSLLEGFNNEQFF	TGTGCCAGCAGTTTATTAGAGGGCTTCAACAATGAGCAGTTCTTC
TRBJ1-5	-	-	TRBV27	CASRRYVGNQPQHF	TGTGCCAGCAGAAGGTATGTAGGCAATCAGCCCCAGCATTTT
TRBJ1-1	-	few	TRBV18	CASSPRTEMNTEAFF	TGTGCCAGCTCACCACGGACGGAGATGAACACTGAAGCTTTCTTT
TRBJ1-2	TRBD1	-	TRBV11-2	CASSPAVGTGRYYGYTF	TGTGCCAGCAGCCCAGCGGTCGGGACAGGGAGATACTATGGCTACACCTTC
TRBJ1-2	TRBD1	-	TRBV3-1	CASSFPGQSFYGYTF	TGTGCCAGCAGCTTTCCGGGACAGTCTTTCTATGGCTACACCTTC
TRBJ1-2	TRBD1	few	TRBV7-2	CASSLVAGGADGYTF	TGTGCCAGCAGCTTAGTTGCAGGGGGCGCGGATGGCTACACCTTC
TRBJ1-2	TRBD1	-	TRBV30	CAWSTRAQGGYGYTF	TGTGCCTGGAGTACTAGAGCGCAGGGGGGCTATGGCTACACCTTC
TRBJ2-5	-	-	TRBV20-1	CSARAGGKWETQYF	TGCAGTGCTAGAGCGGGCGGGAAGTGGGAGACCCAGTACTTC
TRBJ2-1	-	-	TRBV4-1	CASSREWGGRDNEQFF	TGCGCCAGCAGCCGAGAATGGGGGGGCCGCGACAATGAGCAGTTCTTC
TRBJ2-5	TRBD2	few	TRBV2	CASSEAYQRGEYF	TGTGCCAGCAGTGAAGCGTACCAGCGGGGGGAGTACTTC
TRBJ2-1	-	-	TRBV9	CASSVGSGPNEQFF	TGTGCCAGCAGCGTAGGATCCGGCCCCAATGAGCAGTTCTTC
TRBJ2-3	TRBD2	-	TRBV30	CAWDPLTSGRASDTQYF	TGTGCCTGGGATCCCCTAACTAGCGGGAGGGCCTCAGATACGCAGTATTTT
TRBJ2-1	TRBD1	-	TRBV20-1	CSAPNPGQGTEQFF	TGCAGTGCTCCTAACCCGGGACAGGGTACTGAGCAGTTCTTC
TRBJ1-1	-	-	TRBV20-1	CSPPGPFQTEAFF	TGCAGTCCGCCAGGCCCGTTTCAAACTGAAGCTTTCTTT
TRBJ2-5	TRBD2	-	TRBV20-1	CSAPRSGRLLETQYF	TGCAGTGCTCCGAGGAGCGGGAGGCTGCTAGAGACCCAGTACTTC
TRBJ2-5	-	few	TRBV18	CASSPQTSQETQYF	TGTGCCAGCTCACCCCAGACAAGTCAAGAGACCCAGTACTTC
TRBJ2-5	-	-	TRBV5-1	CASSTTSQTQYF	TGCGCCAGCAGCACCACCTCCCAGACCCAGTACTTC
TRBJ2-2	-	-	TRBV9	CASSPRVLGANTGELFF	TGTGCCAGCAGCCCGAGGGTTTTGGGGGCGAACACCGGGGAGCTGTTTTTT
TRBJ2-1	TRBD2	-	TRBV27	CAGRTGTSGGNNEQFF	TGTGCCGGCAGAACAGGGACTAGCGGGGGAAACAATGAGCAGTTCTTC
TRBJ2-7	TRBD1	-	TRBV29-1	CSVEVLSVDRGHRYEQYF	TGCAGCGTTGAAGTATTATCCGTGGACAGGGGGCATCGCTACGAGCAGTACTTC
TRBJ2-7	TRBD1	many	TRBV28	CATSDRGYEQYF	TGTGCCACCTCGGACAGGGGCTACGAGCAGTACTTC
TRBJ2-3	-	-	TRBV4-1	CASGQGGDTQYF	TGCGCCAGCGGCCAAGGAGGGGATACGCAGTATTTT
TRBJ2-3	TRBD2	-	TRBV7-3	CASSLIGGGRSTDTQYF	TGTGCCAGCAGCTTAATAGGCGGGGGGCGTAGCACAGATACGCAGTATTTT
TRBJ2-7	-	-	TRBV28	CASSSIQPEQYF	TGTGCCAGCAGTTCAATCCAACCCGAGCAGTACTTC
TRBJ2-2	-	once	TRBV29-1	CSVREGTGELFF	TGCAGCGTCAGGGAAGGCACCGGGGAGCTGTTTTTT
TRBJ1-1	TRBD1	once	TRBV7-9	CASGSGTGGSRTEAFF	TGTGCCAGCGGGTCCGGGACAGGGGGCAGTCGTACTGAAGCTTTCTTT
TRBJ1-2	-	few	TRBV20-1	CSARGGGIDYGYTF	TGCAGTGCTAGAGGCGGGGGGATCGACTATGGCTACACCTTC
TRBJ2-6	TRBD1	-	TRBV4-2	CASSQSGQGRAGANVLTF	TGTGCCAGCAGCCAATCGGGACAGGGACGAGCTGGGGCCAACGTCCTGACTTTC